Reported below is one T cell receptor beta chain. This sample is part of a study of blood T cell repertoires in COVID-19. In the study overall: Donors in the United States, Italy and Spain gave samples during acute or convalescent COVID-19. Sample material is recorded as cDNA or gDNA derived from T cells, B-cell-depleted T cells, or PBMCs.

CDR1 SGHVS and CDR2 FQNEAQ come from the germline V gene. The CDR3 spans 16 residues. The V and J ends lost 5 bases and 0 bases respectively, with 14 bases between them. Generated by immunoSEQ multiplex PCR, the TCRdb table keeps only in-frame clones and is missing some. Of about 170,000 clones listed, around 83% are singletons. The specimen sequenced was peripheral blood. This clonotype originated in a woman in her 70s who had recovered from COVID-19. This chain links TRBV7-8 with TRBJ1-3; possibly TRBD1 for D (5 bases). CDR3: CASSPQGGVSGNTIYF. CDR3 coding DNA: TGTGCCAGCAGCCCCCAGGGAGGGGTCTCTGGAAACACCATATATTTT.